The T cell receptor (beta chain) under discussion was sequenced for a study of pediatric ulcerative colitis. The rectum was sampled with one to two pinch biopsies at colonoscopy. Before the diagnostic colonoscopy, ulcerative colitis patients were free of immunosuppressive medication. Sequencing was at survey level. Profiled with immunoSEQ multiplex PCR; TCRdb holds only in-frame clones, not every one. In the table there are 15,000 to 20,000 clones, roughly 80% of which are singletons. V shed 8 bases and J 11 bases; nucleotides not matched to a gene: 14. The germline V gene encodes CDR1 LNHDA and CDR2 SQIVND (reference sequence). CDR3 length: 13 amino acids.

Sequencing was done on a sample of gut tissue. The receptor was isolated from a boy under 18 with moderate ulcerative colitis. The V and J genes are TRBV19 and TRBJ1-1; 7 bases are a match to TRBD1. CDR3 nucleotides: TGTGCCAGTGGCTTTGGACAGGCCCCCGGGGCTTTCTTT. Residues: CASGFGQAPGAFF. Supplemented by reference TRBV19 and TRBJ1-1, the full variable domain reads DGGITQSPKYLFRKEGQNVTLSCEQNLNHDAMYWYRQDPGQGLRLIYYSQIVNDFQKGDIAEGYSVSREKKESFPLTVTSAQKNPTAFYLCASGFGQAPGAFFGQGTRLTVV.